The 3 T cell receptor beta chains listed next were all sequenced from one sample in a study of CD8+ T cells in alopecia areata (dated by TCRdb to the late 2010s). The protocol used for the library was the immunoSEQ multiplex PCR assay. To provide template for TCR sequencing, every sample had RNA extracted and reverse transcribed into cDNA. TCRdb carries this immuneACCESS record with in-frame sequences only. Its versions omit some clonotypes, under half of them owing to an unresolved V gene in the studies checked, with the rest unexplained. The sample table contains a few hundred thousand clones; only one count was recorded for roughly three fifths of them. Clones ranked in the top ten supply roughly 5% of the sample. Source material: CD8+ T cells sorted from blood. The origin of the receptors is a human donor in good health.

A note on this clone: Within the sample, other DNA sequences also encode this same CDR3. This chain links TRBV27 with TRBJ1-6; maybe TRBD1 (5 bases). The V gene's germline CDR1 is MNHEY and CDR2 SMNVEV (reference sequence). The V end lost 4 bases, the J end lost 7 bases, and 11 bases lay between the germline ends. The CDR3 consists of 14 residues. The CDR3 nucleotides are TGTGCCAGCAGTTCCGGGACGGCCAATTCACCCCTCCACTTT. It is translated as CASSSGTANSPLHF.

As to this clone: One end of the junction varies from germline; a read error may be responsible. The chain links TRBV29-1 to TRBJ2-3; no clear D. The length of the CDR3 is 8 residues. The V gene's germline CDR1 is SQVTM and CDR2 ANQGSEA. The DNA of the CDR3 is TGCAGCGCGTCTACGTTGGATTTT. This translates into CSASTLDF.

The rearrangement uses TRBV6-5 and TRBJ1-1; no clear D. V was cut by 8 bases and J by 1 base, with 8 bases left in between. Per germline, CDR1 MNHEY and CDR2 SVGAGI. This CDR3 is built from 12 residues. The CDR3 DNA sequence: TGTGCCAGCGCAATGGCGAACACTGAAGCTTTCTTT. This codes for CASAMANTEAFF.